This T cell receptor (beta chain) derives from a study of Ad26.COV2.S vaccination and SARS-CoV-2 variants. Treatment indicated: roughly 19 received Ad26.COV2.S at low or high dose, single or two shots; about five received placebo; per-sample allocation not given. Each sample was drawn 63 days after the first injection (of vaccine or placebo). A Boston donor was an adult aged 18-55 years. An Ad26 vector carrying the Wuhan-strain SARS-CoV-2 spike served as the vaccine. The CDR3 contains 17 residues. J was trimmed by 0 bases and V by 5 bases; bases with no gene match: 6. The germline V gene encodes CDR1 SEHNR and CDR2 FQNEAQ (reference sequence). Study results and limitations: Post-vaccination spike-specific CD8+ and CD4+ T cell responses reportedly had substantial breadth.

This clone occurred a few times. Antigen specificity is unknown. Using immunoSEQ multiplex PCR, the repertoire was profiled, and TCRdb retains in-frame clones only, with some absent. The repertoire consists of a few hundred thousand clones, with 89% occurring once and the leading ten covering under 2%. Material: peripheral blood, obtained in a trial of Ad26.COV2.S vaccine versus placebo. The receptor was isolated from a person between 18 and 60 years old who received the Ad26.COV2.S COVID-19 vaccine or a placebo. The chain is built from TRBV7-9 and TRBJ2-2; TRBD1 aligns across 10 bases. The CDR3 loop is CASSPRTGGTNTGELFF. CDR3 sequence (DNA): TGTGCCAGCAGCCCACGGACAGGGGGTACGAACACCGGGGAGCTGTTTTTT.